The rows below give T cell receptor beta chains drawn from one sample of a study of cytomegalovirus exposure and HLA in healthy donors. Clones were sequenced by immunoSEQ multiplex PCR, and TCRdb holds only the in-frame ones, with some missing. The sample records around 110,000 clones, approximately 70% being singletons. Input material: PBMCs. The source of these receptors is a man aged 25 to 45 in good health and CMV-seropositive. Each CDR3 is given without its conserved first and last residue. A D gene is named only where the DNA matches it firmly.

12 TRBV29-1 TRBD1 SVPGQGSKTEAF
15 TRBV28 TRBD1 ASSLVPSAGGVYEQF
14 TRBV4-1 TRBD1 ASSQGPNRGLTTQY
17 TRBV18 TRBD1 ASSPTGTGVLASGNTIY
15 TRBV29-1 TRBD1 SVVLGQGYLSTDTQY
13 TRBV28 TRBD1 ASRSYRGFNYGYT
14 TRBV7-2 NA ASSPWGEGSTDTQY
13 TRBV7-8 NA ASSPVSAGNTEAF
16 TRBV29-1 NA REPNRATRSPSYNEQF
14 TRBV2 TRBD2 ASSEQSSGGPDTQY
17 TRBV11-1 TRBD2 ASSSEGTSGSKGTDTQY
13 TRBV5-1 NA ASSLVPGGYNEQF
13 TRBV27 NA ASSLYRGLSYGYT
14 TRBV27 TRBD2 ASSPLAGGLADTQY
13 TRBV5-1 NA ASSPSGRDTREQY
12 TRBV7-2 TRBD1 ASSPGDRGYEQY
13 TRBV19 NA ASRPPGGSNQPQH
12 TRBV6-4 NA ASSDGQVYGEQF
10 TRBV30 TRBD1 AQGERGSPLH
14 TRBV6-1 TRBD1 ASSEQPGQGSYEQY
12 TRBV9 TRBD2 ASSDLAGAETQY
12 TRBV5-8 NA ASSWGVMNTEAF
12 TRBV18 TRBD1 ASSPSGTGNGYT
13 TRBV10-3 NA AIKREMRMNTEAF
11 TRBV6-1 TRBD1 ASSGQGVLGYT
13 TRBV19 TRBD1 ASSITGTGRNEQY
12 TRBV6-5 NA AGSEIPYNSPLH
13 TRBV10-2 TRBD2 ASSLRTSRTDTQY
12 TRBV10-3 TRBD1 AISEVQGAQEQF
14 TRBV29-1 TRBD1 SVTATDRDGTDTQY
13 TRBV7-8 TRBD2 ASSPKSGEANEQF
12 TRBV6-1 NA ASSEKVLGESQH
13 TRBV9 NA ASSVEQGSYNEQF
11 TRBV5-1 NA ASSLGGGQPQH
16 TRBV28 TRBD1 ASTNWDRYSYASWPQH
12 TRBV6-1 NA ASRTDSGNQPQH
10 TRBV29-1 NA SVGGRKNIQY
11 TRBV28 NA ASSFSPGGGYT
11 TRBV29-1 TRBD1 SVDGDRQIEAF
16 TRBV27 TRBD1 ASSFWGQGRAGDQPQH
15 TRBV4-2 NA ASSQGEVGYYNSPLH
11 TRBV5-4 NA ASSNPPSYGYT
13 TRBV27 TRBD2 ASSEAGRSRDTQY
14 TRBV4-3 NA ASSHEGDPRGNEQF
16 TRBV19 TRBD1 ASSTDRDRGYSNQPQH
13 TRBV11-1 NA ASSLVRTGANVLT
14 TRBV5-1 TRBD1 ASSLENRGPGNTIY
14 TRBV10-1 TRBD2 ASSAGLAGKTDTQY
13 TRBV28 NA ASSLSGLRNYGYT
12 TRBV29-1 NA SVWTPGVETEAF
14 TRBV5-5 NA ASSLDKGSGANVLT
14 TRBV9 NA ASSVEAGRGTDTQY
12 TRBV7-2 NA ASSPGAAKNIQY